One T cell receptor beta chain is described in this entry. Antigen specificity is unknown. The CDR3 has 16 residues. Germline lookup yields CDR1 MNHEY and CDR2 SVGAGI. V lost 2 bases and J lost 7; bases outside the gene matches: 8. The sample is drawn from a study of cytomegalovirus exposure and HLA in healthy donors. Study findings and constraints: A later analysis linked 15,000 to 20,000 TCR beta sequences to HLA alleles at 0.05 false discovery rate.

It was with 60 Vbeta and 13 Jbeta primers that the PCR ran. As originally analysed: Per a later analysis, the number of unique TCR beta chains was some 82 million, of which some 10 million were shared. Profiled with immunoSEQ multiplex PCR; TCRdb holds only in-frame clones, not every one. Clone size and the V and J calls come from that table; the DNA yielded D and trimming. This sample has roughly 180,000 clones; around 80% occur once, and the top ten carry approximately 1.4%. This chain links TRBV6-5 with TRBJ1-6; 7 bases align to TRBD1. The TCR comes from a man younger than 35 in good health and CMV-seronegative. Specimen: PBMCs. The CDR3 sequence is CASSYRADRLNSPLHF. The CDR3, as DNA: TGTGCCAGCAGTTACCGAGCGGACAGGCTGAATTCACCCCTCCACTTT.